The 15 T cell receptor beta chains in this list originate from one sample, sequenced in a study of siplizumab effects on memory and regulatory T cells. TCRdb's copy holds only in-frame clones and misses some; the assay was immunoSEQ multiplex PCR. The sample has around 100,000 clones, around 90% seen once. Material for sequencing was CD4+ T cells sorted from blood. Source of these receptors: a human donor in good health.

This sequence joins TRBV28 and TRBJ2-2, with TRBD2 identical over 13 bases. After removal of 8 bases from V and 5 bases from J, the junction contained 11 bases not matched to a gene. In germline, CDR1 is MDHEN, CDR2 SYDVKM. This CDR3 is built from 17 residues. The CDR3 sequence is CASGRGLAGLTTGELFF. The CDR3 coding sequence is TGTGCCAGCGGACGGGGACTAGCGGGACTAACAACCGGGGAGCTGTTTTTT.

The chain employs TRBV6-5 and TRBJ1-1, with D possibly matching TRBD1 (6 bases). Trimming removed 5 bases from V and 4 bases from J, with 14 bases in between. The CDR3 covers 14 residues. From germline, CDR1 is MNHEY and CDR2 SVGAGI. The CDR3 protein is CASSRTTGVTEAFF. The CDR3 DNA reads TGTGCCAGCAGTCGTACGACAGGTGTCACTGAAGCTTTCTTT.

This clone was seen once. The chain is built from TRBV11-3 and TRBJ2-1, with TRBD2 matching 8 bases. The ends lost 0 bases at V and 7 bases at J; junction bases unmatched: 8. There are 16 residues in the CDR3. Germline-derived CDR1 and CDR2 are SGHNT and YENEEA. The CDR3 nucleotides read TGTGCCAGCAGCTTAGAGCAAGACGGGGGGGGAAATGAGCAGTTCTTC. Its translation: CASSLEQDGGGNEQFF.

V usage is TRBV5-1 and J usage is TRBJ1-3; no clear D gene. V was cut by 2 bases and J by 0 bases, with 6 bases left in between. The CDR3 contains 14 residues. The germline V gene has CDR1 SGHRS and CDR2 YFSETQ. CDR3 coding DNA: TGCGCCAGCAGCTTCCCCGACTCTGGAAACACCATATATTTT. It yields the protein CASSFPDSGNTIYF.

In this sample, this clone turned up once. The V and J genes are TRBV27 and TRBJ1-4; 9 bases agree with TRBD1. Per germline, CDR1 MNHEY and CDR2 SMNVEV (reference sequence). The length of the CDR3 is 15 residues. V lost 6 bases and J lost 8; bases outside the gene matches: 10. CDR3 sequence reads: CASRHTGTGLEKLFF. The CDR3 DNA reads as TGTGCCAGCAGGCACACCGGGACAGGGTTGGAAAAACTGTTTTTT.

V usage is TRBV10-1 and J usage is TRBJ2-1, with TRBD1 matching over 8 bases. The CDR3 is 15 residues long. Per the germline V gene, CDR1 is WNHNN and CDR2 is SYGVQD (reference sequence). The V gene end was trimmed by 6 bases and the J gene end by 4 bases; junction bases not matched to a gene: 8. The CDR3 is CASSETGAEYNEQFF. The CDR3, as DNA: TGCGCCAGCAGCGAGACAGGGGCGGAGTACAATGAGCAGTTCTTC.

The chain uses TRBV28 and TRBJ2-5; 11 positions agree with TRBD2. V was pared by 6 bases and J by 3 bases, with 0 bases of the junction left unmatched. Germline assignment: CDR1 MDHEN and CDR2 SYDVKM. The CDR3 sequence is 13 residues long. The CDR3 region has the DNA TGTGCCAGCAGACTAGCGGGAGAAGAGACCCAGTACTTC. Protein sequence: CASRLAGEETQYF.

The V and J genes are TRBV4-2 and TRBJ2-1, with 7 positions matching TRBD2. V was pared by 4 bases and J by 1 base, with 4 bases of the junction left unmatched. The length of the CDR3 is 15 residues. Germline lookup yields CDR1 LGHNA and CDR2 YNFKEQ. The CDR3 loop reads CASSRLAGSYNEQFF. The CDR3 region has the DNA TGTGCCAGCAGCCGTTTAGCGGGTTCCTACAATGAGCAGTTCTTC.

This clone was seen once. The chain uses TRBV5-1 and TRBJ2-5, with 7 bases identical to TRBD1. Germline V gene sequence: CDR1 SGHRS, CDR2 YFSETQ. J lost 4 bases, V lost 0 bases, and 0 bases had no gene match. The CDR3 is 13 amino acids. CDR3 amino acids: CASSLAGGETQYF. In DNA, the CDR3 is TGCGCCAGCAGCTTGGCAGGGGGAGAGACCCAGTACTTC.

The rearrangement uses TRBV7-2 and TRBJ1-2; D ambiguous. Trimming took 5 bases from V and 1 from J, leaving 11 bases between them. CDR3 length: 14 amino acids. Germline loops: CDR1 SGHTA, CDR2 FQGNSA. The CDR3 region is CASSRTSVNYGYTF. CDR3 in DNA: TGTGCCAGCAGCCGCACCAGCGTTAACTATGGCTACACCTTC.

V is TRBV30 and J is TRBJ1-2, with D hard to call. V lost 2 bases, J lost 2 bases, and 9 bases lay in between. The CDR3 has 13 amino acids. The germline CDR1 and CDR2 sequences are GTSNPN and SVGIG (reference sequence). The CDR3 DNA sequence: TGTGCCTGGAGTTTATCCACGAACTATGGCTACACCTTC. Residues: CAWSLSTNYGYTF.

The V call is TRBV29-1, the J call TRBJ1-5; a weak D match, TRBD1 (6 bases). Germline assignment: CDR1 SQVTM and CDR2 ANQGSEA. Between the trimmed V and J ends, which lost 5 bases and 4 bases, there was a span of 12 bases. CDR3 size: 13 residues. The DNA of the CDR3 is TGCAGCGTTAGGTCAGGGGAAAATCAGCCCCAGCATTTT. Translated, it gives CSVRSGENQPQHF.

V usage is TRBV7-8 and J usage is TRBJ2-7, with D uncertain. V shed 5 bases and J shed 4 bases, with 6 bases lying between them. This CDR3 is 11 amino acids long. CDR1 is SGHVS and CDR2 is FQNEAQ in the germline V gene. For the CDR3, the DNA is TGTGCCAGCAGCCCCAATTACGAGCAGTACTTC. Translated: CASSPNYEQYF.

The V and J genes are TRBV4-1 and TRBJ1-1; D gene ambiguous. The V gene lost 0 bases and the J gene lost 4 bases, with 21 bases spanning the gap. CDR1 is MGHRA and CDR2 is YSYEKL in the germline V gene. This CDR3 is 18 amino acids long. CDR3 coding DNA: TGCGCCAGCAGCCAAGATCCGGGAATGAATTCGGGGATCACTGAAGCTTTCTTT. This translates into CASSQDPGMNSGITEAFF.

This chain uses TRBV6-5 with TRBJ1-5; D remains ambiguous. CDR3 size: 15 residues. V was cut by 0 bases and J by 1 base, with 7 bases left in between. CDR1 and CDR2 from the germline V gene are MNHEY and SVGAGI. The CDR3 DNA reads TGTGCCAGCAGTTACTCGTGGCGCAGCAATCAGCCCCAGCATTTT. It specifies CASSYSWRSNQPQHF.